This TCR beta chain was sequenced in a study of cytomegalovirus exposure and HLA in healthy donors. Study in general: Approximately 85 million unique TCRs from HLA-typed donors were held in an early data release.

About this clone: What it recognizes is unknown.

General study points: Owing to their indistinguishability, certain V segments, notably TRBV6-2 and TRBV6-3, were excluded. Follow-up analysis seemed to connect common viral pathogens with several of the most significant clusters identified. For most subjects, TCR beta sequences were reported to predict HLA-A and HLA-B alleles with accuracy.

The V gene lost 5 bases and the J gene lost 9 bases, with 19 bases spanning the gap. The CDR3 is 14 amino acids. Germline V gene lookup returns CDR1 SGHVS and CDR2 FNYEAQ. The PCR employed 60 Vbeta primers together with 13 Jbeta primers. Produced via immunoSEQ multiplex PCR; TCRdb's table is partial and in-frame only. The sample carries some 130,000 clones, 66% recorded once. This sequence was found in a human donor in good health. Sequencing was done on a sample of PBMCs. The rearrangement joins TRBV7-6 to TRBJ2-5; D is uncertain. The chain's CDR3 is CASSIVWQTEAQYF. Here the CDR3 DNA reads TGTGCCAGCAGCATTGTCTGGCAGACCGAGGCCCAGTACTTC.